The 30 T cell receptor beta chains presented below share a single source sample, sequenced in a study of beta chain features in type 1 diabetes. TCRB transcripts that were expressed got sequenced, as all of the isolated RNA had been reverse transcribed. Measured with immunoSEQ multiplex PCR; TCRdb has only the in-frame clones, and not every one. Among approximately 250,000 clones, 13% to 15% were seen once, and the ten largest hold about 0.027%. Sequencing was performed on naive CD4+ T cells from blood. These receptors all come from a woman aged 40 to 50 in good health.

The rearrangement uses TRBV9 and TRBJ2-1; 11 positions match TRBD2. V was clipped by 2 bases and J by 9 bases; unmatched bases: 10. CDR3 length: 16 residues. Germline CDR1 and CDR2: SGDLS and YYNGEE. CDR3 DNA: TGTGCCAGCAGCGTCCCGGCTAGCGGGGGGCCGGGTGAGCAGTTCTTC. Translated, it gives CASSVPASGGPGEQFF.

The gene calls are TRBV11-2 and TRBJ2-3, with 10 bases that match TRBD2. The junction had 1 base not matched to a gene; V was cut back by 1 base and J by 0 bases. CDR3 length: 16 amino acids. Germline CDR1 reads SGHAT; CDR2 reads FQNNGV. CDR3 nucleotide sequence: TGTGCCAGCAGCTTAGGGACTAGCGGTAGCACAGATACGCAGTATTTT. This codes for CASSLGTSGSTDTQYF.

The sample holds one count of this clone. The rearrangement joins TRBV6-5 to TRBJ1-2; maybe TRBD1 (5 bases). Germline CDR1 MNHEY, CDR2 SVGAGI. The CDR3 has 15 amino acids. V was pared by 3 bases and J by 5 bases, with 16 bases between. As DNA, the CDR3 is TGTGCCAGCAGTTATTCACCGGGACTTTCTTATGGCTACACCTTC. Protein product: CASSYSPGLSYGYTF.

This clone has just a few counts. This sequence joins TRBV29-1 and TRBJ2-5, with TRBD2 identical over 13 bases. This CDR3 has 14 residues. The germline V gene has CDR1 SQVTM and CDR2 ANQGSEA. Written as DNA, the CDR3 is TGCAGTTGCACTAGCGGGGGGGCGAGGGAGACCCAGTACTTC. Its translation is CSCTSGGARETQYF.

The chain links TRBV5-1 to TRBJ2-5; 8 bases are shared with TRBD2. The CDR3 runs 16 residues. Germline trimming cut 4 bases from V and 1 base from J; bases unmatched to any gene: 9. Germline V gives CDR1 SGHRS, CDR2 YFSETQ. The CDR3 loop reads CASSLPPRGAQETQYF. CDR3 in DNA: TGCGCCAGCAGCCTGCCCCCGCGGGGGGCCCAAGAGACCCAGTACTTC.

CDR3 DNA: TGCGCCAGCAGCTTGATCGCCGGGCAGGGGACCTACAATGAGCAGTTCTTC. The encoded protein is CASSLIAGQGTYNEQFF. The chain links TRBV5-1 to TRBJ2-1, with D possibly being TRBD1 (6 bases). The length of the CDR3 is 17 residues. V was cut by 1 base and J by 2 bases, with 16 bases left in between. Germline loops: CDR1 SGHRS, CDR2 YFSETQ.

The CDR3 nucleotides are TGTGCCAGCAGAAACTCGGGAGGGACGCAGTATTTT. It codes for CASRNSGGTQYF. The chain links TRBV2 to TRBJ2-3, with 8 bases aligning to TRBD2. Per germline, CDR1 SNHLY and CDR2 FYNNEI. This CDR3 is 12 amino acids long. Trimming cost V 6 bases and J 9 bases; bases outside gene matches: 5. Together with reference TRBV2 and TRBJ2-3, the CDR3 gives the full variable domain: EPEVTQTPSHQVTQMGQEVILRCVPISNHLYFYWYRQILGQKVEFLVSFYNNEISEKSEIFDDQFSVERPDGSNFTLKIRSTKLEDSAMYFCASRNSGGTQYFGPGTRLTVL.

This chain links TRBV5-1 with TRBJ1-1; the match to TRBD1 covers 8 bases. The CDR3 sequence is 15 residues long. Germline V CDR1 and CDR2: SGHRS, YFSETQ. After removal of 4 bases from V and 1 base from J, the junction contained 6 bases not matched to a gene. The CDR3, as DNA: TGCGCCAGCAGCATATTAGGACAGGGGAACACTGAAGCTTTCTTT. Translation gives CASSILGQGNTEAFF.

V and J are TRBV9 and TRBJ2-3, with D unresolved. There are 14 residues in the CDR3. Germline V gene data show CDR1 as SGDLS and CDR2 as YYNGEE. Trimming pared 2 bases from V and 6 bases from J, leaving 13 bases between. CDR3 amino acids: CASSVRSLMDTQYF. CDR3 bases: TGTGCCAGCAGCGTGCGCTCTTTGATGGATACGCAGTATTTT.

CDR3 coding DNA: TGTGCCAGCACCGACAGGGAGACCCAGTACTTC. Its translation: CASTDRETQYF. V is TRBV25-1 and J is TRBJ2-5; D may be TRBD1 (6 bases). The CDR3 loop spans 11 amino acids. Germline V gives CDR1 MGHDK, CDR2 SYGVNS. V was cut by 7 bases and J by 5 bases, with 8 bases left in between.

Written as DNA, the CDR3 is TGTGCCAGCAGAAACAGGGATCAGACCCAGTACTTC. It specifies CASRNRDQTQYF. The rearrangement joins TRBV2 to TRBJ2-5; a weak D match, TRBD1 (6 bases). Deletions cut 6 bases from V and 6 bases from J, with 11 bases between. This CDR3 has 12 residues. The germline gives CDR1 SNHLY, CDR2 FYNNEI.

V usage is TRBV4-1 and J usage is TRBJ1-2, with TRBD1 as a possible D gene (5 bases). The CDR3 spans 17 residues. In germline, CDR1 is MGHRA, CDR2 YSYEKL. The V and J ends lost 1 base and 2 bases respectively, with 17 bases between them. The DNA of the CDR3 is TGCGCCAGCAGCCAAGTGGGGCGGAGTACCGCAAACTATGGCTACACCTTC. This encodes CASSQVGRSTANYGYTF.

This clone has a handful of counts. The rearrangement joins TRBV18 to TRBJ2-7; the D gene is possibly TRBD2 (5 bases). V was cut by 3 bases and J by 0 bases, with 15 bases left in between. There are 16 residues in the CDR3. Looked up from germline, CDR1 is KGHSH and CDR2 is LQKENI. The CDR3 here is CASSPPIGVGSYEQYF. The CDR3, as DNA: TGTGCCAGCTCACCCCCGATCGGGGTGGGCTCCTACGAGCAGTACTTC.

This rearrangement joins TRBV5-1 to TRBJ2-2; D is unresolved. V dropped 4 bases and J dropped 4 bases, with 14 bases sitting between them. Germline V CDR1 and CDR2: SGHRS, YFSETQ. The CDR3 loop spans 15 amino acids. CDR3 nucleotides: TGCGCCAGCAGCCCGGGTAACCTCGGCACCGGGGAGCTGTTTTTT. As protein: CASSPGNLGTGELFF.

The gene calls are TRBV6-1 and TRBJ2-3; TRBD2 might be the D (7 bases). Germline V CDR1 and CDR2: MNHNS, SASEGT. Trimming cost V 0 bases and J 3 bases, with 10 bases left between them. CDR3 size: 15 residues. The CDR3 reads CASSEAGGRTDTQYF. CDR3 DNA: TGTGCCAGCAGTGAAGCGGGGGGGCGTACAGATACGCAGTATTTT.

This clone has more than one count but fewer than ten. The chain joins TRBV19 to TRBJ2-1; 11 nucleotides match TRBD2. Germline V gene lookup returns CDR1 LNHDA and CDR2 SQIVND (reference sequence). This CDR3 has 15 amino acids. V gave up 3 bases and J gave up 10 bases; unmatched junction bases: 8. CDR3 DNA sequence: TGTGCCAGTAGTATCATGGGACTAGCGGAAACCGAGCAGTTCTTC. Encoded protein: CASSIMGLAETEQFF.

This clone was seen more than once but under ten times. V and J are TRBV5-6 and TRBJ1-1; D may be TRBD1 (5 bases). The CDR3 is made up of 14 amino acids. Trimming removed 1 base from V and 0 bases from J, with 7 bases in between. In germline, CDR1 is SGHDT, CDR2 YYEEEE. The CDR3 loop reads CASSLQGMNTEAFF. The CDR3 DNA is TGTGCCAGCAGCTTGCAGGGAATGAACACTGAAGCTTTCTTT.

The V call is TRBV19, the J call TRBJ1-1; D is possibly TRBD1 (5 bases). Per the germline V gene, CDR1 is LNHDA and CDR2 is SQIVND (reference sequence). Trimming shortened V by 5 bases and J by 0 bases, and 7 bases separated the two germline ends. The CDR3 length is 13 residues. CDR3 loop: CASSRQLNTEAFF. The CDR3, as DNA: TGTGCCAGTAGTCGACAGCTGAACACTGAAGCTTTCTTT.

This clone has more than one count but fewer than ten. V is TRBV4-3 and J is TRBJ1-5; the D is unclear. V lost 2 bases, J lost 7 bases, and 9 bases lay in between. The CDR3 totals 13 residues. CDR1 and CDR2 from the germline V gene are LGHNA and YSLEER. CDR3 nucleotide sequence: TGCGCCAGCAGCCAAACCAGAATACAGCCCCAGCATTTT. It translates to CASSQTRIQPQHF.

The CDR3 sequence is CAGGAELQETQYF. DNA of the CDR3: TGTGCCGGGGGGGCGGAGTTGCAAGAGACCCAGTACTTC. The chain employs TRBV5-4 and TRBJ2-5; D perhaps matches TRBD2 (7 bases). CDR3 length equals 13 residues. Germline assignment: CDR1 SGHNT and CDR2 YYREEE (reference sequence). Deletions cut 10 bases from V and 2 bases from J, with 15 bases between.

The chain joins TRBV5-1 to TRBJ1-1, with a weak D call TRBD1 (5 bases). CDR1 SGHRS and CDR2 YFSETQ come from the germline V gene. V was clipped by 0 bases and J by 10 bases, with 13 bases between them. The CDR3 runs to 13 residues. The DNA for the CDR3 is TGCGCCAGCAGCTTGGAGTTAGGGGTAGGAGCTTTCTTT. This encodes CASSLELGVGAFF.

The rearrangement joins TRBV2 to TRBJ2-5; 10 bases align to TRBD1. CDR3 length: 14 amino acids. V shed 3 bases and J 3 bases; nucleotides not matched to a gene: 1. Germline assignment: CDR1 SNHLY and CDR2 FYNNEI. CDR3 region: CASSETGGEETQYF. CDR3 coding DNA: TGTGCCAGCAGTGAGACAGGGGGCGAAGAGACCCAGTACTTC.

The chain employs TRBV18 and TRBJ1-3, with D uncertain. The CDR3 totals 14 residues. The V gene's germline CDR1 is KGHSH and CDR2 LQKENI. V lost 0 bases and J 4 bases, leaving 7 bases between the germline ends. CDR3 DNA: TGTGCCAGCTCACCACCTATATTAGGAAACACCATATATTTT. This sequence encodes CASSPPILGNTIYF.

The chain couples TRBV10-1 to TRBJ2-2; D might be TRBD2 (5 bases). V was pared by 4 bases and J by 5 bases, with 8 bases between. CDR1 WNHNN and CDR2 SYGVQD come from the germline V gene (reference sequence). CDR3 length: 13 residues. This CDR3 reads CASSGPGTGELFF. The CDR3, as DNA: TGCGCCAGCAGTGGTCCGGGAACCGGGGAGCTGTTTTTT.

The V gene is TRBV10-3, the J gene TRBJ2-3, with 12 bases identical to TRBD2. Germline V gene lookup returns CDR1 ENHRY and CDR2 SYGVKD. The CDR3 runs to 17 residues. V was pared by 11 bases and J by 1 base, with 13 bases of the junction left unmatched. CDR3 nucleotides: TGTGCCGCCCGGACTAGCGGGGCGGGGGGGGGCACAGATACGCAGTATTTT. Translation: CAARTSGAGGGTDTQYF.

The chain is built from TRBV14 and TRBJ2-6, with 10 bases identical to TRBD1. The CDR3 covers 18 residues. The germline V gene encodes CDR1 SGHDN and CDR2 FVKESK. The ends lost 0 bases at V and 4 bases at J; junction bases unmatched: 6. CDR3 DNA sequence: TGTGCCAGCAGCCAAGATAGGGACAGGGGATGGGGGGCCAACGTCCTGACTTTC. It specifies CASSQDRDRGWGANVLTF.

This clone has more than one count but fewer than ten. This chain connects TRBV9 to TRBJ2-1; 7 positions agree with TRBD2. The V segment lost 0 bases and the J segment 2 bases; nucleotides outside the gene matches: 2. Germline V lookup: CDR1 SGDLS, CDR2 YYNGEE. This CDR3 contains 15 residues. CDR3 coding DNA: TGTGCCAGCAGCGTAGGGGGGGGGACCTACAATGAGCAGTTCTTC. Translation gives CASSVGGGTYNEQFF.

This clone has only a few counts. The chain links TRBV18 to TRBJ2-7, with 7 bases fitting TRBD1. After removal of 5 bases from V and 6 bases from J, the junction contained 10 bases not matched to a gene. Germline V CDR1 and CDR2: KGHSH, LQKENI. CDR3 length: 14 amino acids. The CDR3 bases are TGTGCCAGCTCATCGCGCGGACAGGTGCTCGAGCAGTACTTC. This gives the protein CASSSRGQVLEQYF.

CDR3 sequence: CASSLDRRNQPQHF. The CDR3 DNA reads TGTGCCAGCAGCTTGGACAGAAGAAATCAGCCCCAGCATTTT. The gene calls are TRBV2 and TRBJ1-5; perhaps TRBD1 as D (6 bases). Trimming took off 6 bases at V and 4 bases at J, with 13 bases between the two ends. This CDR3 is 14 amino acids long. The germline CDR1 and CDR2 sequences are SNHLY and FYNNEI.

This clone was picked up a small number of times. V gene TRBV5-1 combines with J gene TRBJ1-2, with D perhaps TRBD1 (6 bases). The V end was cut by 2 bases, the J end by 8 bases, with 13 bases between. Germline V gene lookup returns CDR1 SGHRS and CDR2 YFSETQ. The length of the CDR3 is 13 residues. CDR3 protein: CASSFFSGEGYTF. Written as DNA, the CDR3 is TGCGCCAGCAGCTTCTTTTCAGGGGAGGGCTACACCTTC.